The 8 T cell receptor beta chains below all came from one sample that was sequenced in a study of shared clonotypes between healthy human individuals. Profiling relied on immunoSEQ multiplex PCR, and the TCRdb table lists in-frame clones only, not all of them. Here the sample spans millions of clones, just over 90% being singletons. The sample consisted of naive CD4+ T cells sorted from blood. Described subset: CD45RA+ positively selected. Every receptor here comes from a man in his late teens or twenties in good health.

This chain joins TRBV5-1 and TRBJ2-3, with TRBD2 matching 9 bases. The CDR3 covers 16 residues. V lost 4 bases to trimming and J lost 2 bases; unmatched junction nucleotides: 8. Germline values: CDR1 SGHRS, CDR2 YFSETQ. The CDR3 DNA reads as TGCGCCAGCAGCAGGGATAGCGGGAGCATCACAGATACGCAGTATTTT. Protein sequence: CASSRDSGSITDTQYF.

As regards this clone: This sample includes further DNA sequences coding for the same CDR3. The gene calls are TRBV7-3 and TRBJ2-2; D not resolved. Trimming took off 0 bases at V and 2 bases at J, with 4 bases between the two ends. This CDR3 region has 14 residues. Germline assignment: CDR1 SGHTA and CDR2 FQGTGA. CDR3 protein: CASSLTGNTGELFF. CDR3 bases: TGTGCCAGCAGCTTAACGGGCAACACCGGGGAGCTGTTTTTT.

A word on this clone: The sample carries other DNA sequences with the same CDR3. The gene calls are TRBV9 and TRBJ2-1; 13 positions agree with TRBD2. The CDR3 spans 15 residues. Looked up from germline, CDR1 is SGDLS and CDR2 is YYNGEE. V dropped 0 bases and J dropped 6; count of bases not matched to a gene: 0. DNA of the CDR3: TGTGCCAGCAGCGTAGGGACTAGCGGGAGCAATGAGCAGTTCTTC. It translates to CASSVGTSGSNEQFF.

The V and J genes are TRBV10-3 and TRBJ2-5; possibly TRBD2 for D (6 bases). The CDR3 covers 14 residues. V was shortened by 0 bases and J by 5 bases, with 10 bases between the two germline ends. The germline V gene encodes CDR1 ENHRY and CDR2 SYGVKD. CDR3 sequence (DNA): TGTGCCATCAGTGAGTCGGCGGGGTTGGAGACCCAGTACTTC. It is translated as CAISESAGLETQYF.

The chain recombines TRBV7-8 with TRBJ1-1; D ambiguous. CDR1 is SGHVS and CDR2 is FQNEAQ in the germline V gene. The length of the CDR3 is 15 residues. Trimming removed 0 bases at V and 11 bases at J, with 19 bases between. The CDR3 coding sequence is TGTGCCAGCAGCTTAGCCAACTTTGGCGCTCTAGGTGCTTTCTTT. It is translated as CASSLANFGALGAFF.

This sequence joins TRBV5-1 and TRBJ2-1; no firm D call. V lost 2 bases and J lost 5, with 11 bases in between. In germline, CDR1 is SGHRS, CDR2 YFSETQ. The CDR3 contains 14 residues. CDR3 protein: CASSFRSENNEQFF. The DNA for the CDR3 is TGCGCCAGCAGCTTTCGCTCGGAAAACAATGAGCAGTTCTTC.

The chain links TRBV18 to TRBJ2-5; 11 bases map to TRBD2. The end of the DNA is better explained by TRBJ2-7, so the J call may be wrong. This CDR3 is built from 14 residues. In germline, CDR1 is KGHSH, CDR2 LQKENI. Here the CDR3 reads CASSPGLAVYEQYF. The DNA of the CDR3 is TGTGCCAGCTCACCGGGACTAGCGGTTTACGAGCAGTACTTC.

This chain uses TRBV6-6 with TRBJ2-7, with TRBD1 matching over 7 bases. The V and J ends lost 5 bases and 7 bases, in that order; junction bases with no gene match: 11. The CDR3 spans 14 residues. Germline V gives CDR1 MNHNY, CDR2 SVGAGI (reference sequence). The CDR3 DNA reads as TGTGCCAGCAGTCCAACAGGGGCGATAGGGGAGCAGTACTTC. The encoded protein is CASSPTGAIGEQYF.